This paragraph reports one TCR beta chain. These data belong to a study of blood T cell repertoires in COVID-19. Study in general: Material from acute and convalescent COVID-19 was sourced from the United States, Italy and Spain. T cells, B-cell-depleted T cells, or PBMCs supplied cDNA or gDNA.

The length of the CDR3 is 15 residues. The ends lost 5 bases at V and 3 bases at J; junction bases unmatched: 6. CDR1 and CDR2 from the germline V gene are WSHSY and SAAADI. Profiling relied on immunoSEQ multiplex PCR, and the TCRdb table lists in-frame clones only, not all of them. The repertoire includes 200,000 to 250,000 clones, approximately 78% of them detected once, and roughly 8.2% sits in the top ten. Source material: peripheral blood. The chain recombines TRBV10-2 with TRBJ1-5; 8 bases fit TRBD1. This TCR came from an elderly woman with COVID-19, enrolled during active disease. The CDR3 loop is CASSMGQVNNQPQHF. The CDR3 bases are TGCGCCAGCAGTATGGGACAGGTGAACAATCAGCCCCAGCATTTT.